The 5 T cell receptor beta chains reported below all come from one sample, sequenced in a study of T cells expressing NK-cell markers. For each CDR3 protein, TCRdb gives one entry from its re-call of the 5' RACE reads, without DNA. The ten most abundant clones cover roughly 0.4% of a sample with 200,000 to 300,000 distinct CDR3 sequences. Specimen: blood T cells: a sorted CD56 or NKG2C T cell subset, CD4+ or CD8+ T cells, or bulk PBMC T cells (not recorded which). The receptors were gathered from a man aged 18-30 years in good health.

J is TRBJ2-7 and V is TRBV29-1; TCRdb calls TRBD1, which cannot be checked without DNA. This CDR3 contains 13 residues. Germline V gene data show CDR1 as SQVTM and CDR2 as ANQGSEA. CDR3: CSVETGQGDEQYF.

The chain combines TRBV29-1 with TRBJ2-2; the D call of TRBD1 rests on TCRdb alone, since no DNA is present to check it. The germline gives CDR1 SQVTM, CDR2 ANQGSEA. CDR3 size: 12 residues. The CDR3 sequence: CSVGRGTGELFF.

The chain uses TRBV10-3 and TRBJ2-1. Germline V gene data show CDR1 as ENHRY and CDR2 as SYGVKD. There are 12 residues in the CDR3. CDR3 amino acids: CAISERYNEQFF.

The V call is TRBV10-3, the J call TRBJ1-4; the TRBD1 assignment by TCRdb is unverifiable without DNA. From germline, CDR1 is ENHRY and CDR2 SYGVKD. The CDR3 is made up of 15 amino acids. The CDR3 here is CAISESRDRNEKLFF.

The chain employs TRBV4-3 and TRBJ2-6. CDR3 length: 15 amino acids. The V gene's germline CDR1 is LGHNA and CDR2 YSLEER. CDR3 amino acids: CASSQARRGANVLTF.